The present T cell receptor beta chain was sequenced within a study of graft-versus-host responses after intestinal transplantation. Generated by immunoSEQ multiplex PCR, the TCRdb table keeps only in-frame clones and is missing some. In the table there are some 82,000 clones, around 87% of which are singletons. The CDR3 consists of 13 residues. Germline values: CDR1 MNHNS, CDR2 SASEGT. To note about this clone: The antigen remains undetermined.

The starting material was unstimulated CD8+ T cells sorted from spleen or lymph node cells, obtained before transplant. The origin of this receptor is a human donor who was the organ donor for an intestinal transplant. The chain uses TRBV6-1 and TRBJ2-5; a weak D match, TRBD1 (5 bases). The assigned J gene may be wrong: the sequence end matches TRBJ2-7 better. The DNA for the CDR3 is TGTGCCAGCAGGTTGATTGACAGCTACGAGCAGTACTTC. Protein product: CASRLIDSYEQYF.